What follows are 26 T cell receptor beta chains derived from one specimen sequenced in a study of CD8+CD57+ T cells in acquired aplastic anemia. Template material for TCR beta VDJ and CDR3 profiling consisted of genomic DNA. TCRdb processed the reads anew with MiXCR; each CDR3 protein has one entry. The top ten hold around 2.7% of the sample, which has about 180,000 distinct CDR3 sequences, 45% to 50% seen once. The sample consisted of sorted CD4+, CD8+, or CD8+CD57+ T cells (not recorded which) from PBMCs. These receptors all come from a human donor in good health.

The chain combines TRBV20-1 with TRBJ2-1; D is ambiguous. Deletions cut 2 bases from V and 3 bases from J, with 8 bases between. Looked up from germline, CDR1 is DFQATT and CDR2 is SNEGSKA (reference sequence). The CDR3 consists of 13 residues. CDR3 coding DNA: TGCAGTGCTAGACTCGGGCGCTACAATGAGCAGTTCTTC. Translated: CSARLGRYNEQFF.

There are many counts of this clonotype. The chain links TRBV7-2 to TRBJ2-1; 8 nucleotides line up with TRBD2. The CDR3 has 16 amino acids. Trimming removed 5 bases from V and 2 bases from J; junction bases left unmatched: 8. Germline CDR1 SGHTA, CDR2 FQGNSA. The CDR3 coding sequence is TGTGCCAGCAGCCCTCAGAGCGGGAGCCCCTACAATGAGCAGTTCTTC. Amino acids: CASSPQSGSPYNEQFF.

This chain connects TRBV24-1 to TRBJ2-7; D might be TRBD1 or TRBD2, each matching 5 bases. Germline values: CDR1 KGHDR, CDR2 SFDVKD. There are 14 residues in the CDR3. Deletions cut 9 bases from V and 3 bases from J, with 17 bases between. The CDR3 DNA reads TGTGCCACCCACGAGGGAGCAGGGCGCTACGAGCAGTACTTC. This codes for CATHEGAGRYEQYF.

A remark on this clonotype: The junction does not match germline at one end; this may be a read error. V gene TRBV10-3 combines with J gene TRBJ2-5, with D maybe TRBD2 (6 bases). Germline V gene sequence: CDR1 ENHRY, CDR2 SYGVKD. CDR3 length: 15 amino acids. The CDR3 region is CAISDIGSRQETQYF. In DNA, the CDR3 is TGTGCCATCAGTGATATCGGGAGCCGACAAGAGACTCAGTACTTC.

This sequence joins TRBV19 and TRBJ2-5, with D perhaps assigned TRBD1 or TRBD2 (6 bases each). Germline V gene lookup returns CDR1 LNHDA and CDR2 SQIVND (reference sequence). Trimming cost V 3 bases and J 5 bases, with 10 bases left between them. This CDR3 region has 13 residues. The CDR3 region has the DNA TGTGCCAGTAGTATCGGGGGCAGCGAGACCCAGTACTTC. Its translation: CASSIGGSETQYF.

This clonotype was counted many times. This chain connects TRBV19 to TRBJ2-7, with 10 bases identical to TRBD2. CDR3 size: 14 residues. V trimming: 5 bases; J trimming: 3 bases; junction bases outside the gene matches: 4. Looked up from germline, CDR1 is LNHDA and CDR2 is SQIVND (reference sequence). Written as DNA, the CDR3 is TGTGCCAGTAGTGTACTAGCGGGGAACTACGAGCAGTACTTC. This gives the protein CASSVLAGNYEQYF.

The CDR3 loop reads CATSVADRSNYGYTF. The CDR3 DNA is TGTGCCACCAGTGTTGCGGACAGATCTAACTATGGCTACACCTTC. This chain connects TRBV24-1 to TRBJ1-2; D is possibly TRBD1 (6 bases). Per germline, CDR1 KGHDR and CDR2 SFDVKD. Trimming pared 5 bases from V and 0 bases from J, leaving 12 bases between. CDR3 length equals 15 residues.

The chain carries TRBV10-3 and TRBJ2-7; D ambiguous. This CDR3 has 12 residues. Germline V lookup: CDR1 ENHRY, CDR2 SYGVKD. Trimming cost V 9 bases and J 0 bases, with 9 bases left between them. CDR3 residues: CAILDGSYEQYF. DNA for the CDR3: TGTGCCATTCTCGACGGCTCCTACGAGCAGTACTTC.

This clonotype was counted ten times or more. V usage is TRBV28 and J usage is TRBJ1-6, with D uncertain. Germline CDR1 is MDHEN and CDR2 is SYDVKM. This CDR3 is built from 14 residues. Trimming left V 3 bases short and J 4 bases short, with 7 bases between. The CDR3 sequence is CASSLRDYNSPLHF. The CDR3 DNA is TGTGCCAGCAGTTTGCGGGATTATAATTCACCCCTCCACTTT.

The genes are TRBV7-6 and TRBJ2-1; 8 nucleotides agree with TRBD1. Germline-derived CDR1 and CDR2 are SGHVS and FNYEAQ. J was trimmed by 7 bases and V by 5 bases; bases with no gene match: 4. The CDR3 consists of 13 residues. This CDR3 reads CASSKGQGNEQFF. CDR3 sequence (DNA): TGTGCCAGCAGCAAAGGACAGGGAAATGAGCAGTTCTTC.

This clonotype showed up many times. This CDR3 is CSVEEPDGNTIYF. CDR3 sequence (DNA): TGCAGCGTTGAAGAACCGGACGGAAACACCATATATTTT. The V and J genes are TRBV29-1 and TRBJ1-3; D is unclear. CDR3 size: 13 residues. Looked up from germline, CDR1 is SQVTM and CDR2 is ANQGSEA. Trimming took 0 bases from V and 4 from J, leaving 7 bases between them. Complete variable domain (other parts from reference TRBV29-1 and TRBJ1-3): SAVISQKPSRDICQRGTSLTIQCQVDSQVTMMFWYRQQPGQSLTLIATANQGSEATYESGFVIDKFPISRPNLTFSTLTVSNMSPEDSSIYLCSVEEPDGNTIYFGEGSWLTVV.

V usage is TRBV6-5 and J usage is TRBJ1-6; a possible D gene is TRBD1 (5 bases). The germline V gene has CDR1 MNHEY and CDR2 SVGAGI. Trimming left V 2 bases short and J 10 bases short, with 9 bases between. The CDR3 runs 13 residues. The CDR3 loop is CASSYEGKSPLHF. In nucleotides, the CDR3 is TGTGCCAGCAGTTACGAGGGGAAGTCACCCCTCCACTTT.

CDR3 DNA sequence: TGTGCCATCAGTCCACAAGGGACAGGGAACTACAATGAGCAGTTCTTC. It is translated as CAISPQGTGNYNEQFF. The chain has TRBV10-3 and TRBJ2-1; TRBD1 matches at 9 bases. V lost 5 bases, J lost 3 bases, and 8 bases stayed unmatched. This CDR3 spans 16 amino acids. Germline V CDR1 and CDR2: ENHRY, SYGVKD.

The chain joins TRBV19 to TRBJ2-3, with 8 bases aligning to TRBD1. V trimming: 9 bases; J trimming: 0 bases; junction bases outside the gene matches: 5. This CDR3 has 14 amino acids. Germline values: CDR1 LNHDA, CDR2 SQIVND (reference sequence). Here the CDR3 DNA reads TGTGCCAGCATCGACAGGGGTAGCACAGATACGCAGTATTTT. It specifies CASIDRGSTDTQYF.

About this clonotype itself: Because it lacks the conserved phenylalanine or tryptophan at the end, this CDR3 is likely a read error. The V and J genes are TRBV12-3 or TRBV12-4 and TRBJ2-1; D tentatively fits TRBD1 or TRBD2 (5 bases each). With 5 bases removed from V and 5 bases from J, the gap between germline ends came to 19 bases. CDR3 length equals 16 residues. Here the CDR3 DNA reads TGTGCCAGCAGTGTTTGGTCCCGGGGCCCTGACAATGAGCAGTTCCTC. Translating it yields CASSVWSRGPDNEQFL.

The chain couples TRBV20-1 to TRBJ1-2; 7 bases map to TRBD1. The ends lost 6 bases at V and 8 bases at J; junction bases unmatched: 9. CDR1 and CDR2 (germline): DFQATT, SNEGSKA (reference sequence). This CDR3 has 12 amino acids. DNA of the CDR3: TGCAGTGCCCCCGGGACAGCAGAGGGCTACACCTTC. Protein: CSAPGTAEGYTF.

The V call is TRBV7-6, the J call TRBJ2-7; 7 bases agree with TRBD1. CDR3 length: 14 residues. Germline V CDR1 and CDR2: SGHVS, FNYEAQ. Trimming cost V 4 bases and J 9 bases; bases outside gene matches: 12. CDR3 sequence: CASSSGGSPPGQYF. CDR3 nucleotides: TGTGCCAGCAGCTCAGGGGGAAGCCCCCCCGGGCAGTACTTC.

V is TRBV12-3 or TRBV12-4 and J is TRBJ1-6, with D uncertain. V was shortened by 0 bases and J by 13 bases, with 4 bases between the two germline ends. CDR3 length: 11 amino acids. For the CDR3, the DNA is TGTGCCAGCAGTTTAGCGGCGCCCCTCCACTTT. Translated, it gives CASSLAAPLHF.

As to this clonotype: A much larger clonotype is one base distant, so this may be a read error. The rearrangement joins TRBV5-4 to TRBJ2-5; TRBD1 is a possible D gene (5 bases). Germline V gene sequence: CDR1 SGHNT, CDR2 YYREEE (reference sequence). The length of the CDR3 is 15 residues. The CDR3 sequence: CANSSNHRIQETQYF. In DNA, the CDR3 is TGTGCCAACAGCTCCAATCACAGGATCCAAGAGACCCAGTACTTC.

J is TRBJ2-7 and V is TRBV12-5; TRBD1 agrees at 8 bases. This CDR3 is built from 18 residues. Trimming took 2 bases from V and 5 from J; bases not matched to a gene: 17. Per germline, CDR1 LGHNT and CDR2 FRNRAP. The CDR3 sequence: CASGLILRGRGPRDEQYF. The CDR3 DNA is TGTGCTAGTGGTTTGATACTCCGGGGCAGGGGGCCAAGGGACGAGCAGTACTTC.

The gene calls are TRBV12-3 or TRBV12-4 and TRBJ2-7, with D unclear. V was trimmed by 5 bases and J by 5 bases, leaving 13 bases between them. The CDR3 is 13 amino acids. CDR3 sequence (DNA): TGTGCCAGCAGTCTCCGGGTAGGACACGAGCAGTACTTC. Translated: CASSLRVGHEQYF.

The gene calls are TRBV25-1 and TRBJ2-7; D uncertain. V was clipped by 3 bases and J by 0 bases, with 9 bases between them. Looked up from germline, CDR1 is MGHDK and CDR2 is SYGVNS. The CDR3 consists of 14 residues. DNA for the CDR3: TGTGCCAGCAGTGATGAGAGGTCCTCCTACGAGCAGTACTTC. It codes for CASSDERSSYEQYF.

At least ten counts were recorded for this clonotype. This chain connects TRBV6-2 or TRBV6-3 to TRBJ1-5, with TRBD1 matching 10 bases. From germline, CDR1 is MNHEY and CDR2 SVGEGT. This CDR3 spans 13 amino acids. Trimming removed 6 bases from V and 5 bases from J; junction bases left unmatched: 1. CDR3: CASRTGGDQPQHF. The DNA for the CDR3 is TGTGCCAGCAGGACAGGGGGCGATCAGCCCCAGCATTTT.

This clonotype was counted only a few times. This chain connects TRBV24-1 to TRBJ1-1, with 9 bases lining up with TRBD1. Germline loops: CDR1 KGHDR, CDR2 SFDVKD. This CDR3 contains 15 residues. Losses at the gene ends were 9 bases for V and 5 bases for J; bases not matched to a gene: 12. The CDR3 loop reads CATSRDRAGVTEAFF. The CDR3 DNA reads TGTGCCACCTCCCGGGACAGGGCCGGAGTTACTGAAGCTTTCTTT.

In this sample, this clonotype turned up many times. The J gene is TRBJ2-7, the V gene TRBV7-8; D is perhaps TRBD2 (5 bases). Per the germline V gene, CDR1 is SGHVS and CDR2 is FQNEAQ. The CDR3 length is 14 residues. V lost 4 bases and J 0 bases, leaving 10 bases between the germline ends. DNA for the CDR3: TGTGCCAGCAGCTCGGGGAGAGACTCCTACGAGCAGTACTTC. It yields the protein CASSSGRDSYEQYF.

This clonotype was detected a few times. The chain joins TRBV10-3 to TRBJ1-3; D gene ambiguous. Deletions cut 3 bases from V and 0 bases from J, with 6 bases between. The CDR3 has 14 amino acids. Germline CDR1 and CDR2: ENHRY and SYGVKD. The CDR3, as DNA: TGTGCCATCAGTGATAGCAGCTCTGGAAACACCATATATTTT. Translation gives CAISDSSSGNTIYF.